These T cell receptor beta chains were read from a single sample in a study of spatial heterogeneity in lung cancer. In TCRdb, the 5' RACE reads were re-called with MiXCR into one record per CDR3 protein. Of several thousand distinct CDR3 sequences listed, 6.5% to 9.5% were seen once; the top ten hold approximately 9.9%. Sample: lung tumor tissue, taken at surgery. Receptor source: a male donor with early-stage non-small cell lung cancer. Each CDR3 is given with its conserved first and last residue. Each record gives: D gene, V gene, J gene, clone size, CDR3 protein, CDR3 DNA. A D gene is named only where the DNA matches it firmly. Size values are once, few and many counts, or a class for expanded clones, and some rows have none.

D: .; V: TRBV5-1; J: TRBJ1-2; size: medium-sized; CDR3: CASSATVPYGYTF; DNA: TGCGCCAGCAGCGCGACAGTACCTTATGGCTACACCTTC
D: TRBD1; V: TRBV20-1; J: TRBJ2-5; size: .; CDR3: CSAWDRAGQETQYF; DNA: TGCAGTGCTTGGGACAGGGCAGGCCAAGAGACCCAGTACTTC
D: TRBD2; V: TRBV11-2; J: TRBJ2-7; size: medium-sized; CDR3: CASSPQTSGNLEQYF; DNA: TGTGCCAGCAGCCCCCAGACTAGCGGGAATCTCGAGCAGTACTTC
D: .; V: TRBV28; J: TRBJ1-1; size: medium-sized; CDR3: CASSFLDRAEAFF; DNA: TGTGCCAGCAGTTTTTTGGACCGGGCTGAAGCTTTCTTT
D: .; V: TRBV9; J: TRBJ2-6; size: medium-sized; CDR3: CASSEQPSGANVLTF; DNA: TGTGCCAGCAGCGAACAGCCCTCTGGGGCCAACGTCCTGACTTTC
D: .; V: TRBV18; J: TRBJ1-2; size: medium-sized; CDR3: CASSPREGGYTF; DNA: TGTGCCAGCTCACCACGGGAGGGAGGCTACACCTTC
D: TRBD1; V: TRBV6-5; J: TRBJ1-4; size: .; CDR3: CASSYGTGYEKLFF; DNA: TGTGCCAGCAGTTACGGGACAGGGTATGAAAAACTGTTTTTT
D: TRBD2; V: TRBV7-9; J: TRBJ2-1; size: medium-sized; CDR3: CASSSGGAYNEQFF; DNA: TGTGCCAGCTCCTCGGGGGGGGCCTACAATGAGCAGTTCTTC
D: TRBD1; V: TRBV5-1; J: TRBJ1-4; size: many; CDR3: CASSPGQGREKLFF; DNA: TGCGCCAGCAGCCCAGGACAGGGGCGCGAAAAACTGTTTTTT
D: TRBD1; V: TRBV20-1; J: TRBJ2-1; size: medium-sized; CDR3: CSAIADRGHEQFF; DNA: TGCAGTGCCATCGCAGACAGGGGGCATGAGCAGTTCTTC
D: .; V: TRBV5-1; J: TRBJ2-7; size: medium-sized; CDR3: CASSLTAYEQYF; DNA: TGCGCCAGCAGCTTGACAGCCTACGAGCAGTACTTC
D: TRBD2; V: TRBV7-6; J: TRBJ2-1; size: .; CDR3: CASSLTLAGPREQFF; DNA: TGTGCCAGCAGCTTGACCCTAGCGGGTCCGAGGGAGCAGTTCTTC
D: .; V: TRBV13; J: TRBJ2-3; size: many; CDR3: CASSGKSGSTDTQYF; DNA: TGTGCCAGCAGCGGAAAGAGCGGGAGCACAGATACGCAGTATTTT
D: TRBD2; V: TRBV10-2; J: TRBJ2-2; size: medium-sized; CDR3: CASGGGTGELFF; DNA: TGCGCCAGCGGGGGGGGCACCGGGGAGCTGTTTTTT
D: .; V: TRBV28; J: TRBJ1-6; size: .; CDR3: CASSLISSPLHF; DNA: TGTGCCAGCAGTTTAATAAGTTCACCCCTCCACTTT
D: .; V: TRBV11-2; J: TRBJ2-2; size: many; CDR3: CASRGETGELFF; DNA: TGTGCCAGCAGAGGGGAAACCGGGGAGCTGTTTTTT
D: TRBD2; V: TRBV11-3; J: TRBJ2-2; size: .; CDR3: CASSPFPLTSGRGGELFF; DNA: TGTGCCAGCAGCCCCTTCCCGCTGACTAGCGGGAGAGGTGGGGAGCTGTTTTTT
D: .; V: TRBV19; J: TRBJ1-5; size: medium-sized; CDR3: CASSPGALGQPQHF; DNA: TGTGCCAGTAGCCCCGGGGCCTTGGGTCAGCCCCAGCATTTT
D: TRBD2; V: TRBV10-3; J: TRBJ2-7; size: few; CDR3: CATQRGFEQYF; DNA: TGTGCCACCCAGCGGGGGTTCGAGCAGTACTTC
D: TRBD1; V: TRBV10-2; J: TRBJ1-1; size: .; CDR3: CASRPDRGEGRAEAFF; DNA: TGCGCCAGCAGACCGGACAGGGGGGAGGGTCGGGCAGAAGCTTTCTTT
D: TRBD2; V: TRBV5-1; J: TRBJ2-1; size: .; CDR3: CASSLGQRAGGLVDEQFF; DNA: TGCGCCAGCAGCTTGGGACAGCGAGCGGGGGGTCTTGTGGATGAGCAGTTCTTC
D: TRBD1; V: TRBV3-1; J: TRBJ1-1; size: medium-sized; CDR3: CASSEGQGEAFF; DNA: TGTGCCAGCAGCGAAGGACAGGGAGAAGCTTTCTTT
D: .; V: TRBV5-6; J: TRBJ2-1; size: medium-sized; CDR3: CASSLYSSGKLYNEQFF; DNA: TGTGCCAGCAGCCTATACAGTTCAGGGAAGCTGTACAATGAGCAGTTCTTC
D: .; V: TRBV18; J: TRBJ1-1; size: medium-sized; CDR3: CASSPPVVGNTEAFF; DNA: TGTGCCAGCTCACCACCGGTGGTGGGGAACACTGAAGCTTTCTTT
D: .; V: TRBV5-1; J: TRBJ2-5; size: medium-sized; CDR3: CASRAGARETQYF; DNA: TGCGCCAGCAGGGCGGGGGCGCGAGAGACCCAGTACTTC
D: .; V: TRBV3-1; J: TRBJ2-1; size: medium-sized; CDR3: CASSFPTAREQFF; DNA: TGTGCCAGCAGCTTTCCGACAGCACGGGAGCAGTTCTTC
D: .; V: TRBV7-3; J: TRBJ1-1; size: medium-sized; CDR3: CASSSGRGRTEAFF; DNA: TGTGCCAGCAGCTCCGGCCGGGGAAGGACTGAAGCTTTCTTT
D: TRBD1; V: TRBV28; J: TRBJ1-1; size: few; CDR3: CASSTTGTGTNTEAFF; DNA: TGTGCCAGCAGCACTACCGGGACAGGAACGAACACTGAAGCTTTCTTT
D: TRBD1; V: TRBV2; J: TRBJ1-1; size: medium-sized; CDR3: CASTTDRAEAFF; DNA: TGTGCCAGCACCACGGACAGGGCGGAGGCTTTCTTT
D: TRBD2; V: TRBV12-3/TRBV12-4; J: TRBJ2-7; size: medium-sized; CDR3: CASTLSGGPGKEQYF; DNA: TGTGCCAGCACTCTTTCGGGAGGGCCGGGAAAAGAGCAGTACTTC
D: .; V: TRBV5-1; J: TRBJ2-3; size: medium-sized; CDR3: CASSSLFGGDTDTQYF; DNA: TGCGCCAGCAGCTCTTTGTTCGGAGGAGACACAGATACGCAGTATTTT